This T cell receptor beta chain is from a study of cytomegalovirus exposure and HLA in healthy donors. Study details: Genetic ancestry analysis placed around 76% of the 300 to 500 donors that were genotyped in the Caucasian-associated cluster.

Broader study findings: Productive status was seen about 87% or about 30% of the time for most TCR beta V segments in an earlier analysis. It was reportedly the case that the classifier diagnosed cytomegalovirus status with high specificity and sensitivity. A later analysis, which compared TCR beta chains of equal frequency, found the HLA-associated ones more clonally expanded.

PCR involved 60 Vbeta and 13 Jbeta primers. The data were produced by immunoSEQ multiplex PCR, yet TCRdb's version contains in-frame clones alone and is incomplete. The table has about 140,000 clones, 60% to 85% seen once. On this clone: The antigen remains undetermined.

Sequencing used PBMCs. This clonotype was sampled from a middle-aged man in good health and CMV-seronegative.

The CDR3 loop reads CASSFYGDTSYEQYF. CDR3 in DNA: TGTGCCAGCAGCTTCTATGGGGACACTTCCTACGAGCAGTACTTC. The V gene is TRBV11-2, the J gene TRBJ2-7, with a weak D call TRBD1 (6 bases). The V end lost 3 bases, the J end lost 1 base, and 13 bases lay between the germline ends. Germline V gene lookup returns CDR1 SGHAT and CDR2 FQNNGV. The CDR3 sequence is 15 residues long.